These 17 T cell receptor beta chains were all obtained from the same sample, sequenced in a study of blood T cell repertoires in COVID-19. Only in-frame clones appear in the TCRdb table, and some are missing; sequencing was by immunoSEQ multiplex PCR. Altogether about 260,000 clones are present, approximately 90% being singletons, with the ten largest covering approximately 4%. The sample consisted of peripheral blood. The receptors were sampled from a man between 60 and 75 years old who had recovered from COVID-19.

CDR3 sequence reads: CASRGAGLPGANVLTF. In nucleotides, the CDR3 is TGCGCCAGCAGAGGGGCCGGCCTGCCTGGGGCCAACGTCCTGACTTTC. This chain joins TRBV5-1 and TRBJ2-6; D is possibly TRBD1 (5 bases). The CDR3 length is 16 residues. The germline gives CDR1 SGHRS, CDR2 YFSETQ. Trimming removed 5 bases from V and 2 bases from J, with 14 bases in between.

This clone appeared a few times. The rearrangement uses TRBV2 and TRBJ1-2; no clear D gene. The V and J ends lost 10 bases and 1 base respectively, with 16 bases between them. The CDR3 contains 14 residues. CDR1 and CDR2 from the germline V gene are SNHLY and FYNNEI. CDR3 region: CAIPQLLFNYGYTF. The CDR3 DNA is TGTGCCATCCCACAGCTTCTTTTTAACTATGGCTACACCTTC.

The chain carries TRBV29-1 and TRBJ2-1; 9 positions match TRBD1. This CDR3 is 15 amino acids long. The V segment lost 5 bases and the J segment 0 bases; nucleotides outside the gene matches: 5. Germline V gene data show CDR1 as SQVTM and CDR2 as ANQGSEA. The CDR3 DNA reads as TGCAGCGTTCATACAGGGGGCGCCTCCTACAATGAGCAGTTCTTC. Translating it yields CSVHTGGASYNEQFF.

V usage is TRBV2 and J usage is TRBJ1-3, with D maybe TRBD1 (5 bases). The V gene's germline CDR1 is SNHLY and CDR2 FYNNEI. V dropped 6 bases and J dropped 2 bases, with 14 bases sitting between them. The CDR3 is made up of 15 amino acids. The chain's CDR3 is CASSLDGGAGNTIYF. DNA of the CDR3: TGTGCCAGCAGCTTGGACGGAGGGGCTGGAAACACCATATATTTT.

The genes are TRBV5-6 and TRBJ1-1; a possible D gene is TRBD1 (6 bases). The CDR3 has 17 amino acids. Germline V gene sequence: CDR1 SGHDT, CDR2 YYEEEE. Trimming shortened V by 4 bases and J by 0 bases, and 19 bases separated the two germline ends. The CDR3 DNA is TGTGCCAGCAGCAGCACAGGGTCCCCATTTTTGAACACTGAAGCTTTCTTT. It encodes CASSSTGSPFLNTEAFF.

The V gene is TRBV11-3, the J gene TRBJ2-1; 8 bases are a match to TRBD2. Per the germline V gene, CDR1 is SGHNT and CDR2 is YENEEA. This CDR3 comprises 15 residues. Trimming cost V 6 bases and J 5 bases; bases outside gene matches: 9. The CDR3: CASRNTGGPDNEQFF. The DNA of the CDR3 is TGTGCCAGCAGAAATACGGGGGGGCCTGACAATGAGCAGTTCTTC.

This clone was found once. The chain carries TRBV21-1 and TRBJ1-3; TRBD1, as called in the table, went unchecked against the DNA. TRBV21-1 is a pseudogene. This CDR3 has 16 residues. CDR3 in amino acids: CASSKTPAHSGNTIYF. CDR3 bases: TGTGCCAGCAGCAAGACACCAGCTCACTCTGGAAACACCATATATTTT.

The V and J genes are TRBV7-2 and TRBJ1-6; D is unclear. Per germline, CDR1 SGHTA and CDR2 FQGNSA. The germline V and J ends were trimmed by 5 bases and 9 bases, with 20 bases remaining between them. The length of the CDR3 is 16 residues. The CDR3 sequence is CASSLDRGLVISPLHF. CDR3 nucleotide sequence: TGTGCCAGCAGCCTTGATCGAGGGCTGGTGATTTCACCCCTCCACTTT.

The chain combines TRBV19 with TRBJ1-3, with 7 bases fitting TRBD1. Unmatched junction bases numbered 11, after V lost 7 bases and J lost 2 bases. Per germline, CDR1 LNHDA and CDR2 SQIVND (reference sequence). This CDR3 region has 16 residues. The CDR3 nucleotides read TGTGCCAGTATCCGACTTACCGGGACAGCTGGAAACACCATATATTTT. This translates into CASIRLTGTAGNTIYF.

The J gene is TRBJ2-2, the V gene TRBV7-3; D ambiguous. CDR3 length equals 13 residues. Between the trimmed V and J ends, which lost 2 bases and 6 bases, there was a span of 7 bases. CDR1 SGHTA and CDR2 FQGTGA come from the germline V gene. The CDR3 sequence: CASSLYPSGELFF. As DNA, the CDR3 is TGTGCCAGCAGCTTATATCCGTCCGGGGAGCTGTTTTTT.

In nucleotides, the CDR3 is TGTGCCAGCAGCCAAGATAGGTCTAGCGGGGGGCTACGTCTGAATTGGAATGAGCAGTTCTTC. It translates to CASSQDRSSGGLRLNWNEQFF. The rearrangement uses TRBV14 and TRBJ2-1, with 11 bases fitting TRBD2. The ends lost 0 bases at V and 7 bases at J; junction bases unmatched: 20. There are 21 residues in the CDR3. CDR1 SGHDN and CDR2 FVKESK come from the germline V gene.

The genes are TRBV7-2 and TRBJ2-7, with 9 positions matching TRBD2. CDR1 and CDR2 (germline): SGHTA, FQGNSA. The J segment lost 1 base and the V segment lost 2 bases, leaving 6 bases of the junction unmatched. CDR3 size: 16 residues. The CDR3 nucleotides read TGTGCCAGCAGCTTATTAGCGGGAGATCCGTCCTACGAGCAGTACTTC. The encoded protein is CASSLLAGDPSYEQYF. The entire variable domain, with the rest obtained from reference TRBV7-2 and TRBJ2-7, is as follows: GAGVSQSPSNKVTEKGKDVELRCDPISGHTALYWYRQSLGQGLEFLIYFQGNSAPDKSGLPSDRFSAERTGGSVSTLTIQRTQQEDSAVYLCASSLLAGDPSYEQYFGPGTRLTVT.

CDR3 amino acids: CASAQREYNEQFF. The CDR3 DNA reads TGTGCCAGCGCCCAGCGGGAATACAATGAGCAGTTCTTC. V is TRBV7-3 and J is TRBJ2-1, with TRBD2 matching 7 bases. CDR3 size: 13 residues. Trimming took 8 bases from V and 4 from J; bases not matched to a gene: 5. Germline V lookup: CDR1 SGHTA, CDR2 FQGTGA.

The chain carries TRBV30 and TRBJ1-2; 8 nucleotides line up with TRBD1. Per germline, CDR1 GTSNPN and CDR2 SVGIG (reference sequence). V shed 0 bases and J 1 base; nucleotides not matched to a gene: 4. There are 15 residues in the CDR3. CDR3 nucleotide sequence: TGTGCCTGGAGTGTCAGGACAGGGTATAACTATGGCTACACCTTC. Its translation is CAWSVRTGYNYGYTF.

This clone was detected only a few times. This rearrangement joins TRBV6-5 to TRBJ1-1; D is unresolved. V gave up 7 bases and J gave up 0 bases, with 12 bases separating them. This CDR3 contains 14 residues. The germline V gene has CDR1 MNHEY and CDR2 SVGAGI. The CDR3 region is CASIGLGLNTEAFF. CDR3 bases: TGTGCCAGCATAGGTTTGGGCTTGAACACTGAAGCTTTCTTT.

The chain links TRBV2 to TRBJ2-5; 7 bases agree with TRBD2. This CDR3 has 14 amino acids. V lost 6 bases and J lost 1; bases outside the gene matches: 5. CDR1 and CDR2 from the germline V gene are SNHLY and FYNNEI. The CDR3 DNA is TGTGCCAGCAGGATTAGCGGGCTCCAAGAGACCCAGTACTTC. Translating gives CASRISGLQETQYF.

J is TRBJ1-4 and V is TRBV11-2; TRBD1 agrees at 7 bases. CDR3 length equals 15 residues. The germline V gene encodes CDR1 SGHAT and CDR2 FQNNGV. The J segment lost 10 bases and the V segment lost 5 bases, leaving 13 bases of the junction unmatched. The CDR3 DNA reads as TGTGCCAGCAGCCAACTAACAGGGGTGTGGAGAAAACTGTTTTTT. It specifies CASSQLTGVWRKLFF.